This T cell receptor (beta chain) emerged from a study of cytomegalovirus exposure and HLA in healthy donors. General study results and limits: Earlier analysis yielded a pattern in which most TCR beta V segments were productive about 90% or about 30% of the time. It was in a later analysis that TCR association rates were seen to vary by HLA locus, highest for DRB1 and lowest for HLA-C. Most CMV-associated TCR beta chains appeared HLA-restricted in a later analysis. The study recorded 164 TCR beta chains that were cytomegalovirus-associated.

Use of 60 Vbeta and 13 Jbeta primers characterized the PCR. Method: immunoSEQ multiplex PCR; TCRdb's copy keeps in-frame clones and lacks some. The data contain under 150,000 clones, under 85% of them singletons. This clone appeared a few times. Its antigen is undetermined. The CDR3 has 14 amino acids. CDR1 and CDR2 from the germline V gene are MNHNY and SVGAGI (reference sequence). V was pared by 1 base and J by 4 bases, with 10 bases between. The genes are TRBV6-6 and TRBJ1-1; no reliable D call. Sequenced sample: PBMCs. The receptor comes from a boy younger than 18 in good health and CMV-seronegative. The CDR3 protein is CASSYFGAFTEAFF. The CDR3 DNA is TGTGCCAGCAGTTACTTTGGAGCGTTCACTGAAGCTTTCTTT.